This T cell receptor (beta chain) was sequenced in a study of PD-1 blockade in classical Hodgkin lymphoma. Findings of the study overall: The drivers behind the repertoire differences, possibly disease activity or prior therapy, remain undefined. Compared with baseline, CD4+ but not CD8+ TCR diversity had risen significantly by C4D1. In newly diagnosed patients, baseline TCR diversity was reportedly below that of healthy donors.

Every patient had relapsed following autologous stem cell transplantation, and cohorts differed in brentuximab vedotin exposure. CDR3 size: 14 residues. CDR1 and CDR2 from the germline V gene are SSHAT and FNYEAQ (reference sequence). Turning to this clone: The antigen is unknown. One end of the junction does not line up with germline, which may come from a read error.

Clones were sequenced by immunoSEQ multiplex PCR, and TCRdb holds only the in-frame ones, with some missing. Of about 2,300 clones listed, roughly 58% are singletons. This clonotype was obtained from a human donor with classical Hodgkin lymphoma. The source was peripheral blood mononuclear cells (PBMCs), collected at baseline. The gene calls are TRBV7-7 and TRBJ2-3; 9 nucleotides match TRBD1. Here the CDR3 reads CASSLGQGSDTQYF. CDR3 nucleotides: TGTGCTAGCAGCCTGGGACAGGGATCAGATACGCAGTATTTT.